The next 6 T cell receptor beta chains were all read from a single sample in a study of CD8+ T cells in alopecia areata. Extraction and reverse transcription of RNA yielded cDNA as the sequencing template. Only in-frame clones appear in the TCRdb table, and some are missing; sequencing was by immunoSEQ multiplex PCR. The top ten clones hold 23% of a sample with approximately 98,000 clones, 50% to 70% of them seen once. The sample taken for sequencing was NKG2D-low CD8+ T cells sorted from blood. The source of these receptors is a human donor with alopecia areata.

The rearrangement joins TRBV29-1 to TRBJ2-7, with a weak D call TRBD1 (5 bases). V was pared by 6 bases and J by 3 bases, with 9 bases between. The CDR3 totals 11 residues. Germline CDR1 and CDR2: SQVTM and ANQGSEA. The CDR3: CSVTENYEQYF. The CDR3 region has the DNA TGCAGCGTGACAGAGAACTACGAGCAGTACTTC.

J is TRBJ2-1 and V is TRBV29-1; perhaps D is TRBD1 or TRBD2 (5 bases each). Germline values: CDR1 SQVTM, CDR2 ANQGSEA. The V gene lost 4 bases and the J gene lost 2 bases, with 9 bases spanning the gap. This CDR3 is 13 amino acids long. The CDR3 DNA follows: TGCAGCGTTGTGGGACGGACCTACAATGAGCAGTTCTTC. It encodes CSVVGRTYNEQFF.

The chain links TRBV6-6 to TRBJ2-2, with 7 bases lining up with TRBD2. The V gene end was trimmed by 11 bases and the J gene end by 3 bases; junction bases not matched to a gene: 15. This CDR3 comprises 16 residues. The germline V gene encodes CDR1 MNHNY and CDR2 SVGAGI (reference sequence). The DNA for the CDR3 is TGTGCCGTTCAAGGGAGGGCCACAGTCGACACCGGGGAGCTGTTTTTT. This codes for CAVQGRATVDTGELFF.

The chain recombines TRBV14 with TRBJ2-7; 7 bases are a match to TRBD2. The ends lost 2 bases at V and 2 bases at J; junction bases unmatched: 3. The germline V gene encodes CDR1 SGHDN and CDR2 FVKESK. CDR3 length: 14 amino acids. CDR3 in amino acids: CASSQPGGTYEQYF. The CDR3 coding sequence is TGTGCCAGCAGCCAACCGGGGGGTACCTACGAGCAGTACTTC. The variable domain in full, completed from reference TRBV14 and TRBJ2-7, reads EAGVTQFPSHSVIEKGQTVTLRCDPISGHDNLYWYRRVMGKEIKFLLHFVKESKQDESGMPNNRFLAERTGGTYSTLKVQPAELEDSGVYFCASSQPGGTYEQYFGPGTRLTVT.

This sequence joins TRBV27 and TRBJ2-1; no clear D gene. CDR1 MNHEY and CDR2 SMNVEV come from the germline V gene (reference sequence). V shed 1 base and J shed 7 bases, with 8 bases lying between them. This CDR3 is 13 amino acids long. The CDR3 spells CASSLLLGNEQFF. CDR3 nucleotide sequence: TGTGCCAGCAGTTTATTGTTGGGGAATGAGCAGTTCTTC.

The rearrangement links TRBV27 to TRBJ2-7; 8 nucleotides line up with TRBD1. In germline, CDR1 is MNHEY, CDR2 SMNVEV (reference sequence). The CDR3 spans 15 residues. Trimming cost V 6 bases and J 2 bases; bases outside gene matches: 9. The CDR3 loop is CASSHGQGGPYEQYF. CDR3 sequence (DNA): TGTGCCAGCAGCCACGGACAGGGAGGCCCCTACGAGCAGTACTTC.